A selection of T cell receptor beta chains follows, all from one sample in a study of T cells in Graves' hyperthyroidism and ophthalmopathy. Each CDR3 protein gets one entry after TCRdb re-called the multiplex PCR reads with MiXCR. The data hold 550,000 to 600,000 distinct CDR3 sequences, with 14% observed a single time. Source material: blood. The receptors were gathered from a woman aged 18-29 years with Graves' ophthalmopathy. Each CDR3 is given with its conserved first and last residue. A D gene is named only where the DNA matches it firmly. Not every row has a clone size; where given, it reads once, few, many or a size class.

CATYWSNEQFF,TGTGCCACCTACTGGAGCAATGAGCAGTTCTTC,TRBJ2-1,-,many,TRBV6-1
CASRAPGQSSYEQYF,TGCGCCAGCAGGGCCCCGGGACAGAGCTCCTACGAGCAGTACTTC,TRBJ2-7,TRBD1,-,TRBV4-1
CASSAGGTGGAYNEQFF,TGTGCCAGCAGTGCGGGAGGGACAGGTGGCGCCTACAATGAGCAGTTCTTC,TRBJ2-1,-,many,TRBV27
CASSWGRRGSFVADTQYF,TGTGCCAGCAGCTGGGGGCGTCGGGGAAGTTTTGTCGCAGATACGCAGTATTTT,TRBJ2-3,-,-,TRBV11-3
CATSDPRVGQPQHF,TGTGCCACCAGTGACCCCCGAGTGGGCCAGCCCCAGCATTTT,TRBJ1-5,-,many,TRBV24-1
CASSPSGFRGVDEKLFF,TGCGCCAGCAGCCCCTCAGGATTCAGGGGGGTGGACGAAAAACTGTTTTTT,TRBJ1-4,TRBD1,-,TRBV4-1
CASSYSGNEQFF,TGTGCCAGCAGCTACTCAGGCAATGAGCAGTTCTTC,TRBJ2-1,-,many,TRBV6-5
CASSQEIVGLGAKEQYF,TGTGCCAGCAGCCAAGAGATTGTGGGACTAGGGGCTAAGGAGCAGTACTTC,TRBJ2-7,TRBD2,-,TRBV3-1
CASRVKRDSGALDTEAFF,TGTGCCAGCAGGGTTAAAAGGGATTCGGGGGCGCTGGACACTGAAGCTTTCTTT,TRBJ1-1,-,many,TRBV7-3
CASSPDSIAVTYNEQFF,TGTGCCAGCAGCCCAGACTCTATAGCGGTTACCTACAATGAGCAGTTCTTC,TRBJ2-1,-,few,TRBV9
CASTPAGRNYGYTF,TGTGCCAGCACTCCCGCGGGACGGAACTATGGCTACACCTTC,TRBJ1-2,-,many,TRBV12-3/TRBV12-4
CASSQARDRGALSSYNEQFF,TGTGCCAGCAGCCAGGCCAGGGACAGGGGCGCCCTTAGCTCCTACAATGAGCAGTTCTTC,TRBJ2-1,TRBD1,few,TRBV7-3
CASRPRDRGRSWNTGELFF,TGTGCCAGCAGACCCCGGGACAGGGGGAGGTCATGGAACACCGGGGAGCTGTTTTTT,TRBJ2-2,TRBD1,many,TRBV2
CSVEGDRDEYTDSQYF,TGCAGCGTTGAAGGGGACAGGGATGAGTACACAGATTCGCAGTATTTT,TRBJ2-3,TRBD1,-,TRBV29-1
CASSQVGQGAIANTGELFF,TGTGCCAGCAGCCAAGTGGGACAGGGGGCCATAGCGAACACCGGGGAGCTGTTTTTT,TRBJ2-2,TRBD1,few,TRBV4-2
CASSPTTRSYNEQFF,TGTGCCAGCAGCCCAACTACGCGTTCCTACAATGAGCAGTTCTTC,TRBJ2-1,-,many,TRBV7-9
CASGTRNRGLVNTEAFF,TGTGCTAGTGGTACCCGAAACAGGGGGCTAGTGAACACTGAAGCTTTCTTT,TRBJ1-1,TRBD1,many,TRBV12-5
CAALSGNTIYF,TGTGCCGCCCTCTCTGGAAACACCATATATTTT,TRBJ1-3,-,-,TRBV10-3
CASSRGLAGLSIQYF,TGTGCCAGTAGTAGGGGACTAGCGGGTTTGAGCATTCAGTACTTC,TRBJ2-4,TRBD2,-,TRBV19
CASSRGPEAFF,TGTGCCAGCAGTCGAGGACCTGAAGCTTTCTTT,TRBJ1-1,-,many,TRBV12-3/TRBV12-4
CAWSDRTRRAFF,TGTGCCTGGAGTGACCGAACGAGAAGAGCTTTCTTT,TRBJ1-1,-,many,TRBV30
CSARKASDRWAYEQYF,TGCAGTGCTAGAAAGGCTAGCGACAGATGGGCCTACGAGCAGTACTTC,TRBJ2-7,-,many,TRBV20-1
CASSLAGAVHGYTF,TGCGCCAGCAGCTTGGCGGGGGCCGTGCATGGCTACACCTTC,TRBJ1-2,-,-,TRBV5-1
CASSLGQGAEEKLFF,TGTGCCAGCAGCTTAGGCCAGGGGGCGGAGGAAAAACTGTTTTTT,TRBJ1-4,TRBD1,-,TRBV7-9
CASSLTTGYEGTEAFF,TGTGCCAGCAGTTTGACCACCGGATATGAGGGGACTGAAGCTTTCTTT,TRBJ1-1,-,many,TRBV28
CASTHRSGAGGYTF,TGTGCCAGCACCCACCGGTCGGGGGCGGGGGGCTACACCTTC,TRBJ1-2,-,many,TRBV6-1
CVSSSDGRSNQPQHF,TGTGTCAGCAGTTCCGACGGCCGAAGCAATCAGCCCCAGCATTTT,TRBJ1-5,-,-,TRBV27
CASSYGQGGTYEQYF,TGTGCCAGCAGCTACGGACAGGGAGGGACCTACGAGCAGTACTTC,TRBJ2-7,-,many,TRBV27
CAISELSEQGGSPLHF,TGTGCCATCAGTGAGTTAAGTGAACAGGGCGGCTCACCCCTCCACTTT,TRBJ1-6,-,many,TRBV10-3
CASSSSGFYNEQFF,TGTGCCAGCAGCTCCTCGGGCTTCTACAATGAGCAGTTCTTC,TRBJ2-1,-,many,TRBV7-2
CASSYSLVMGEQYF,TGTGCCAGCAGTTACTCGTTAGTGATGGGCGAGCAGTACTTC,TRBJ2-7,-,many,TRBV6-5
CASSAPQPFTGELFF,TGTGCCAGCAGTGCACCCCAGCCCTTCACCGGGGAGCTGTTTTTT,TRBJ2-2,-,few,TRBV25-1
CASSFSGWEQFF,TGTGCCAGCAGCTTTAGCGGGTGGGAGCAGTTCTTC,TRBJ2-1,TRBD2,many,TRBV7-6
CASSLTFRQGHYEQYF,TGTGCCAGCAGCTTAACCTTTCGACAGGGGCACTACGAGCAGTACTTC,TRBJ2-7,TRBD1,many,TRBV7-2
CASSVGVRLSNEKLFF,TGTGCCAGCAGCGTAGGTGTGAGACTGAGTAATGAAAAACTGTTTTTT,TRBJ1-4,-,-,TRBV9